The present entry profiles one TCR beta chain with its context. Clones were sequenced by immunoSEQ multiplex PCR, and TCRdb holds only the in-frame ones, with some missing. The sample contains tens of thousands of clones, approximately 94% of which appear only once. The sample belongs to a study of technical replicates of blood from several donors. J gave up 5 bases and V 5 bases, and 2 bases lay outside the gene matches. This CDR3 contains 13 residues. Looked up from germline, CDR1 is MNHNS and CDR2 is SASEGT. This sequence joins TRBV6-1 and TRBJ1-5; 8 bases fit TRBD1. Sequencing was done on a sample of T cells isolated from PBMCs. This TCR was recovered from a human donor in good health. CDR3 coding DNA: TGTGCCAGCAGTCGGACAGGGTATCAGCCCCAGCATTTT. This gives the protein CASSRTGYQPQHF.